The 18 T cell receptor beta chains presented below share a single source sample, sequenced in a study of Graves' ophthalmopathy and Graves' hyperthyroidism. TCR beta CDR3 amplification used RNA transcripts. The workflow started with a first-round RT-PCR run with HTBI primers and then moved on to a second-round multiplex PCR. TCRdb reprocessed the multiplex PCR reads with MiXCR, giving one entry per CDR3 protein. The profile shows 660,000 or so distinct CDR3 sequences, 35% to 45% of them singletons. The sample comprised peripheral blood. Receptor source: an adult man with Graves' ophthalmopathy.

The chain recombines TRBV10-3 with TRBJ1-2; possibly TRBD1 for D (6 bases). V was trimmed by 2 bases and J by 5 bases, leaving 12 bases between them. Looked up from germline, CDR1 is ENHRY and CDR2 is SYGVKD. This CDR3 is built from 14 residues. The CDR3 region is CAISERQELYGYTF. The CDR3 DNA reads as TGTGCCATCAGTGAGAGACAGGAGTTGTATGGCTACACCTTC.

A remark on this clonotype: This sequence may be a read error, since a much larger clone differs from it by one base. The rearrangement joins TRBV19 to TRBJ1-5; possible D gene TRBD1, 6 bases. Germline V gene data show CDR1 as LNHDA and CDR2 as SQIVND (reference sequence). V lost 11 bases, J lost 2 bases, and 13 bases lay in between. CDR3 length: 13 residues. CDR3 DNA sequence: TGTGCCGGCAGGGGTTTCGGCAATCAGCCCCAGCATTTT. Translation: CAGRGFGNQPQHF.

This chain connects TRBV9 to TRBJ2-2; 8 nucleotides agree with TRBD1. Germline CDR1 and CDR2: SGDLS and YYNGEE. This CDR3 is 15 amino acids long. With V trimmed by 3 bases and J by 9 bases, 10 bases remained unmatched. CDR3 nucleotide sequence: TGTGCCAGCAGCGCCCGACAGGGGCTAGCCAGGGAGCTGTTTTTT. It yields the protein CASSARQGLARELFF. Full variable domain (remainder filled in from reference TRBV9 and TRBJ2-2): DSGVTQTPKHLITATGQRVTLRCSPRSGDLSVYWYQQSLDQGLQFLIQYYNGEERAKGNILERFSAQQFPDLHSELNLSSLELGDSALYFCASSARQGLARELFFGEGSRLTVL.

The chain combines TRBV4-1 with TRBJ2-7; either TRBD1 or TRBD2 may supply D (5 bases each). V shed 6 bases and J shed 3 bases, with 21 bases lying between them. The germline CDR1 and CDR2 sequences are MGHRA and YSYEKL. This CDR3 is built from 16 residues. This chain's CDR3 is CASSRITGTKNYEQYF. DNA for the CDR3: TGCGCCAGCAGTCGTATAACCGGGACGAAGAACTACGAGCAGTACTTC.

The chain recombines TRBV19 with TRBJ1-5, with D maybe TRBD1 (5 bases). Germline V gene lookup returns CDR1 LNHDA and CDR2 SQIVND (reference sequence). The CDR3 is 16 amino acids. V gave up 5 bases and J gave up 0 bases, with 14 bases separating them. DNA of the CDR3: TGTGCCAGTAGTGATGCCTCAGGGAATAGCAATCAGCCCCAGCATTTT. As protein: CASSDASGNSNQPQHF. Supplemented by reference TRBV19 and TRBJ1-5, the full variable domain reads DGGITQSPKYLFRKEGQNVTLSCEQNLNHDAMYWYRQDPGQGLRLIYYSQIVNDFQKGDIAEGYSVSREKKESFPLTVTSAQKNPTAFYLCASSDASGNSNQPQHFGDGTRLSIL.

The table lists this clonotype with many counts. This sequence joins TRBV7-9 and TRBJ1-1; TRBD1 matches at 7 bases. Trimming took 4 bases from V and 3 from J; bases not matched to a gene: 5. In germline, CDR1 is SEHNR, CDR2 FQNEAQ (reference sequence). The CDR3 length is 14 residues. The CDR3 bases are TGTGCCAGCAGCTCCCCCGACAGGGACACTGAAGCTTTCTTT. Translation gives CASSSPDRDTEAFF.

The sample holds one count of this clonotype. V gene TRBV19 combines with J gene TRBJ2-5; D perhaps matches TRBD2 (5 bases). Looked up from germline, CDR1 is LNHDA and CDR2 is SQIVND (reference sequence). V was pared by 6 bases and J by 5 bases, with 16 bases between. The length of the CDR3 is 14 residues. This CDR3 reads CASSMRARHETQYF. CDR3 nucleotides: TGTGCCAGTAGCATGAGGGCCAGGCACGAGACCCAGTACTTC.

This clonotype occurred a few times. The chain employs TRBV5-1 and TRBJ1-1; TRBD1 is a possible D gene (6 bases). The germline V and J ends were trimmed by 0 bases and 5 bases, with 26 bases remaining between them. In germline, CDR1 is SGHRS, CDR2 YFSETQ. The CDR3 sequence is 19 residues long. CDR3 DNA: TGCGCCAGCAGCTTGGCCGGTAGAAGGGGGACCAAGTACGGGACTGAAGCTTTCTTT. Translated, it gives CASSLAGRRGTKYGTEAFF.

The table lists this clonotype with many counts. This chain joins TRBV5-1 and TRBJ1-6, with 8 bases fitting TRBD1. This CDR3 contains 16 residues. V gave up 4 bases and J gave up 4 bases; unmatched junction bases: 7. Germline CDR1 is SGHRS and CDR2 is YFSETQ. This CDR3 is CASSPDRGSYNSPLHF. As DNA, the CDR3 is TGCGCCAGCAGCCCCGACAGGGGATCGTATAATTCACCCCTCCACTTT.

This clonotype was found a few times. CDR3 DNA sequence: TGTGCCAGCAGCTTAGGACAGACTCCGAACACCGGGGAGCTGTTTTTT. This sequence encodes CASSLGQTPNTGELFF. The V gene is TRBV11-3, the J gene TRBJ2-2; the D gene is possibly TRBD1 (5 bases). Trimming removed 1 base at V and 0 bases at J, with 9 bases between. This CDR3 has 16 residues. In germline, CDR1 is SGHNT, CDR2 YENEEA.

This clonotype was recorded at least ten times. V and J are TRBV25-1 and TRBJ2-2, with 8 bases fitting TRBD2. Trimming at V came to 1 base and at J to 4 bases, leaving 8 bases not matched to a gene. Germline V gene data show CDR1 as MGHDK and CDR2 as SYGVNS. The CDR3 extends over 17 amino acids. This CDR3 reads CASSESKLADLTGELFF. For the CDR3, the DNA is TGTGCCAGCAGTGAATCCAAACTAGCGGACCTCACCGGGGAGCTGTTTTTT.

V and J are TRBV12-3 or TRBV12-4 and TRBJ1-5; TRBD1 matches at 7 bases. V trimming: 3 bases; J trimming: 7 bases; junction bases outside the gene matches: 6. The CDR3 spans 14 residues. The CDR3 bases are TGTGCCAGCAGTTTGATAGGGGGCGGACAGCCCCAGCATTTT. Translating gives CASSLIGGGQPQHF.

The V gene is TRBV19, the J gene TRBJ2-2; tentatively, D is TRBD1 or TRBD2 (6 bases each). Germline V gene sequence: CDR1 LNHDA, CDR2 SQIVND (reference sequence). The CDR3 covers 15 residues. V lost 3 bases, J lost 3 bases, and 11 bases lay in between. CDR3 bases: TGTGCCAGTAGTATGGGGGGCATGGACACCGGGGAGCTGTTTTTT. Its protein is CASSMGGMDTGELFF.

This clonotype came up a few times. The junction differs from germline at one of its ends, possibly a read error. In DNA, the CDR3 is TGCGCCAGCAGCTCTCCCTCGGGACAGGGTGACCACGAGCAGTACTTC. This encodes CASSSPSGQGDHEQYF. V is TRBV11-2 and J is TRBJ2-7; the match to TRBD1 covers 9 bases. CDR3 length: 16 residues. CDR1 SGHAT and CDR2 FQNNGV come from the germline V gene.

The sample holds many counts of this clonotype. The CDR3 sequence: CASSYRPEPQHF. In DNA form, the CDR3 reads TGTGCCAGCAGCTACAGACCCGAGCCCCAGCATTTT. The chain uses TRBV12-3 or TRBV12-4 and TRBJ1-5; D is uncertain. The CDR3 contains 12 residues. Trimming removed 6 bases at V and 8 bases at J, with 11 bases between.

Ten or more counts support this clonotype. The V call is TRBV7-9, the J call TRBJ1-3; no firm D call. The CDR3 spans 14 residues. The V end was cut by 3 bases, the J end by 0 bases, with 6 bases between. Germline CDR1 SEHNR, CDR2 FQNEAQ (reference sequence). The DNA for the CDR3 is TGTGCCAGCAGCTTGGGTAGCTCTGGAAACACCATATATTTT. It codes for CASSLGSSGNTIYF.

The rearrangement joins TRBV14 to TRBJ2-1; possible D gene TRBD2, 6 bases. The germline CDR1 and CDR2 sequences are SGHDN and FVKESK. The germline V and J ends were trimmed by 5 bases and 6 bases, with 20 bases remaining between them. CDR3 size: 16 residues. This chain's CDR3 is CASSLARMAGRNEQFF. The CDR3 DNA sequence: TGTGCCAGCAGCTTAGCGCGTATGGCGGGACGCAATGAGCAGTTCTTC.

To note about this clonotype: A much larger clone differs from this one at a single base, so this may be a read error. V usage is TRBV12-3 or TRBV12-4 and J usage is TRBJ1-5, with TRBD1 as a possible D gene (6 bases). This CDR3 is built from 15 residues. The CDR3 DNA sequence: TGTGTCAGCACACAGGGTTTCGGAAGCAATCAGCCCCAGCATTTT. This translates into CVSTQGFGSNQPQHF.